The present T cell receptor (beta chain) was sequenced within a study of cytomegalovirus exposure and HLA in healthy donors. Overall study findings and caveats: A previous analysis found most TCR beta V segments productive roughly 90% or roughly 30% of the time.

CDR1 MGHDK and CDR2 SYGVNS come from the germline V gene. V lost 3 bases and J 4 bases, leaving 12 bases between the germline ends. The CDR3 has 14 amino acids. Amplification used 60 Vbeta primers and 13 Jbeta primers. The assay was immunoSEQ multiplex PCR, and TCRdb's table has in-frame clones only and misses some. This table has over 80,000 clones, roughly 80% appearing once. In the case of this clone: Its antigen is still unknown.

The genes are TRBV25-1 and TRBJ1-2; D is perhaps TRBD1 (6 bases). Source material: PBMCs. This TCR was recovered from a man in his sixties in good health and CMV-seropositive. In nucleotides, the CDR3 is TGTGCCAGCAGTGAGTTTGGACAGTCCTATGGCTACACCTTC. Protein: CASSEFGQSYGYTF.